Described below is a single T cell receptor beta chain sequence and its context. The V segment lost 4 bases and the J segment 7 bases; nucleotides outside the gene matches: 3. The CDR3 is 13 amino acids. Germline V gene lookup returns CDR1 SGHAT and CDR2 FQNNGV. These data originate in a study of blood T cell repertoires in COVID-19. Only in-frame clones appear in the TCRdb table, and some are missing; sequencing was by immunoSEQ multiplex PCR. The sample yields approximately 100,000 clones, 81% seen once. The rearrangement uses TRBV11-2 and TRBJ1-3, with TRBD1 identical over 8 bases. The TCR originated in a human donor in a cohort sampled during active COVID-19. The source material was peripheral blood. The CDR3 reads CASSSGGANTIYF. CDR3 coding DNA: TGTGCCAGCAGCTCAGGGGGCGCGAACACCATATATTTT.